This T cell receptor beta chain was observed in a study of cytomegalovirus exposure and HLA in healthy donors. The CDR3 has 14 amino acids. CDR1 MNHEY and CDR2 SVGAGI come from the germline V gene. With 6 bases clipped from V and 12 bases from J, the junction kept 13 bases outside the gene matches. The PCR contained 60 Vbeta and 13 Jbeta primers. Method: immunoSEQ multiplex PCR; TCRdb's copy keeps in-frame clones and lacks some. The profile shows 150,000 to 200,000 clones, roughly 77% of them singletons. General study findings and limits: There were several of the most significant clusters that appeared linked to common viral pathogens in a later analysis. TCR beta sequences numbering 15,000 to 20,000 were associated with HLA alleles at 0.05 false discovery rate in a later analysis. In an earlier analysis, productive rearrangement rates for most beta V segments clustered near 87% or 30%. Later genetic work tied a missense DCLRE1C variant to beta-chain V and J trimming.

This clone was observed a single time. What it binds is not known. Sequencing was performed on PBMCs. This sequence was found in a woman between 50 and 59 years old in good health and CMV-seronegative. The chain carries TRBV6-5 and TRBJ1-4, with 7 bases that match TRBD1. DNA for the CDR3: TGTGCCAGCAGACGCCCGGGGTCAGGGGGAGAACTGTTTTTT. Residues: CASRRPGSGGELFF.